The 14 T cell receptor beta chains listed next were all sequenced from one sample in a study of beta chain features in type 1 diabetes. Expressed TCRB transcripts were sequenced because the entire RNA isolate underwent reverse transcription. The assay was immunoSEQ multiplex PCR, and TCRdb's table has in-frame clones only and misses some. This sample yields about 900,000 clones, of which about a sixth are seen a single time; around 0.02% belongs to the top ten. The sequencing input was naive CD4+ T cells from blood. All receptors come from a woman under 30 in good health.

The chain is built from TRBV10-3 and TRBJ2-7; the D call may be TRBD1 or TRBD2 (5 bases each). CDR1 ENHRY and CDR2 SYGVKD come from the germline V gene. Between the trimmed V and J ends, which lost 5 bases and 0 bases, there was a span of 11 bases. This CDR3 region has 14 residues. CDR3 in amino acids: CAISLGTSSYEQYF. The CDR3 nucleotides are TGTGCCATCAGTCTAGGGACCAGCTCCTACGAGCAGTACTTC.

This clone has only a few counts. V usage is TRBV10-3 and J usage is TRBJ2-7; D might be TRBD2 (5 bases). This CDR3 has 15 amino acids. CDR1 is ENHRY, CDR2 SYGVKD, per germline. V lost 6 bases to trimming and J lost 3 bases, with 18 bases between them. DNA of the CDR3: TGTGCCATCAGAAAGGATCAGGAGGCCCTCTACGAGCAGTACTTC. This sequence encodes CAIRKDQEALYEQYF.

On this clone: The junction shows a germline mismatch at one end, possibly a read error. The V and J genes are TRBV6-4 and TRBJ2-1, with 11 nucleotides matching TRBD2. Germline lookup yields CDR1 MRHNA and CDR2 SNTAGT. The CDR3 covers 14 residues. CDR3 DNA: TGTGCCGGCAGCCCACTAGCGGGAGACAATGAGCAGTTCTTC. This translates into CAGSPLAGDNEQFF.

V usage is TRBV2 and J usage is TRBJ2-1; 7 positions agree with TRBD1. The CDR3 contains 12 residues. The ends lost 6 bases at V and 14 bases at J; junction bases unmatched: 10. CDR1 and CDR2 (germline): SNHLY, FYNNEI. The CDR3 sequence: CASRPDRVGEFF. Here the CDR3 DNA reads TGTGCCAGCAGACCTGACAGGGTAGGAGAGTTCTTC.

This clone was counted only a few times. V is TRBV27 and J is TRBJ2-5, with TRBD1 identical over 7 bases. The better agreement between TRBJ2-7 and the DNA end casts doubt on the J call. This CDR3 has 16 residues. Germline lookup yields CDR1 MNHEY and CDR2 SMNVEV (reference sequence). CDR3 nucleotide sequence: TGTGCCAGCAGTTTATCTTTTGGGACAGTCACCTACGAGCAGTACTTC. This encodes CASSLSFGTVTYEQYF.

This clone is a singleton in its sample. This chain uses TRBV28 with TRBJ2-7; no definite D call. V was clipped by 3 bases and J by 4 bases, with 7 bases between them. CDR3 size: 12 residues. Germline V CDR1 and CDR2: MDHEN, SYDVKM. The CDR3 reads CASSLIRYEQYF. DNA for the CDR3: TGTGCCAGCAGTTTGATTCGGTACGAGCAGTACTTC.

The rearrangement uses TRBV28 and TRBJ2-1; possible D gene TRBD1, 5 bases. The V and J ends lost 6 bases and 4 bases respectively, with 16 bases between them. Germline assignment: CDR1 MDHEN and CDR2 SYDVKM. This CDR3 spans 15 amino acids. The CDR3 loop reads CASSPPSAGYNEQFF. The CDR3 DNA sequence: TGTGCCAGCAGCCCACCCTCAGCAGGGTACAATGAGCAGTTCTTC.

The table lists this clone with a few counts. The V and J genes are TRBV7-8 and TRBJ2-7, with D perhaps matching TRBD1 (6 bases). Per the germline V gene, CDR1 is SGHVS and CDR2 is FQNEAQ. Deletions cut 5 bases from V and 5 bases from J, with 16 bases between. The CDR3 spans 14 residues. CDR3 sequence reads: CASSGGDRFDEQYF. The DNA for the CDR3 is TGTGCCAGCAGCGGTGGAGACAGGTTCGACGAGCAGTACTTC. The full variable domain, rest sourced from reference TRBV7-8 and TRBJ2-7, is GAGVSQSPRYKVAKRGQDVALRCDPISGHVSLFWYQQALGQGPEFLTYFQNEAQLDKSGLPSDRFFAERPEGSVSTLKIQRTQQEDSAVYLCASSGGDRFDEQYFGPGTRLTVT.

Only one count was recorded for this clone. The V call is TRBV11-3, the J call TRBJ2-1; 9 positions agree with TRBD1. CDR3 length: 13 residues. The J segment lost 9 bases and the V segment lost 3 bases, leaving 3 bases of the junction unmatched. From germline, CDR1 is SGHNT and CDR2 YENEEA. The chain's CDR3 is CASSFGTGTEQFF. The CDR3 nucleotides read TGTGCCAGCAGCTTTGGGACAGGGACTGAGCAGTTCTTC.

Details on this clone: Other nucleotide sequences from this sample produce the same CDR3. V gene TRBV28 combines with J gene TRBJ2-7; 10 bases fit TRBD1. The junction had 5 bases not matched to a gene; V was cut back by 6 bases and J by 6 bases. The CDR3 totals 13 residues. CDR1 and CDR2 (germline): MDHEN, SYDVKM. In DNA form, the CDR3 reads TGTGCCAGCAGCCCCCGGGACAGGGGCGAGCAGTACTTC. As protein: CASSPRDRGEQYF.

This clone has a handful of counts. This chain links TRBV10-3 with TRBJ1-2; 8 bases match TRBD1. V gave up 6 bases and J gave up 4 bases; unmatched junction bases: 13. CDR3 size: 16 residues. Germline CDR1 reads ENHRY; CDR2 reads SYGVKD. The CDR3 nucleotides read TGTGCCATCAGGGGACAGGACAGGCGAAATGTCTATGGCTACACCTTC. Translating gives CAIRGQDRRNVYGYTF.

The chain has TRBV1 and TRBJ2-5. TRBV1 is a pseudogene segment. CDR3 size: 15 residues. As DNA, the CDR3 is TGCACCAGCAGCCACGGACGGAGAAACCAAGAGACCCAGTACTTC. Encoded protein: CTSSHGRRNQETQYF.

This clone has more than one count but fewer than ten. The rearrangement uses TRBV4-3 and TRBJ2-7; 16 nucleotides match TRBD2. Germline CDR1 and CDR2: LGHNA and YSLEER. The J segment lost 0 bases and the V segment lost 3 bases, leaving 14 bases of the junction unmatched. The CDR3 has 21 amino acids. CDR3 nucleotides: TGCGCCAGCAGCCACCGGACTCCAGGGACTAGCGGGAGGGCCCCCTCCTACGAGCAGTACTTC. This sequence encodes CASSHRTPGTSGRAPSYEQYF.

This chain uses TRBV7-9 with TRBJ1-2; no clear D. Per germline, CDR1 SEHNR and CDR2 FQNEAQ (reference sequence). The V end lost 0 bases, the J end lost 2 bases, and 13 bases lay between the germline ends. The CDR3 spans 16 residues. CDR3 nucleotides: TGTGCCAGCAGCTTAGCTGGTTTTCCGCTGAACTATGGCTACACCTTC. Translation gives CASSLAGFPLNYGYTF. Complete variable domain (other parts from reference TRBV7-9 and TRBJ1-2): DTGVSQNPRHKITKRGQNVTFRCDPISEHNRLYWYRQTLGQGPEFLTYFQNEAQLEKSRLLSDRFSAERPKGSFSTLEIQRTEQGDSAMYLCASSLAGFPLNYGYTFGSGTRLTVV.